This T cell receptor beta chain is from a study of CD8+CD57+ T cells in acquired aplastic anemia. About the research overall: Recorded DNA amounts for sorted CD4+ and CD8+ cells had an average of approximately 3.2 ug.

In patients chosen for sequencing, flow cytometry had shown CD8+CD57+ cell expansion. Every one of the patients had aplastic anemia (severe, acquired). Therapy had not been given to patients before blood sampling. This clonotype showed up just once. Its antigen remains unidentified. Study-wide results and caveats: Common to patients and controls were twenty-nine CD8+ CDR3 sequences.

Trimming removed 0 bases at V and 6 bases at J, with 15 bases between. The CDR3 totals 16 residues. Germline CDR1 is LGHNA and CDR2 is YSLEER. Investigators profiled TCR beta VDJ and CDR3 from genomic DNA template. Each CDR3 protein is one row after TCRdb ran MiXCR on the reads. This sample has tens of thousands of distinct CDR3 sequences, with 63% found just once. The chain carries TRBV4-3 and TRBJ2-1; D may be TRBD1 (5 bases). What was sequenced was sorted CD4+, CD8+, or CD8+CD57+ T cells (not recorded which) from PBMCs. The origin of this receptor is a human donor with aplastic anemia. CDR3 nucleotide sequence: TGCGCCAGCAGCCAAGATAGGGGATCTCTCCTCAATGAGCAGTTCTTC. It yields the protein CASSQDRGSLLNEQFF.